Below, 13 T cell receptor beta chains from the same sample are listed, as sequenced in a study of somatic mutations in cytotoxic T cells in rheumatoid arthritis. TCRdb keeps only in-frame clones here, not all; method: immunoSEQ multiplex PCR. The table records roughly 6,400 clones, roughly 78% of them present only once. The sequenced sample was CD8+ T cells sorted from blood. These receptors were collected from an adult with rheumatoid arthritis.

This clone came up once. The genes are TRBV7-2 and TRBJ2-1, with a tentative D call TRBD1 (5 bases). Germline CDR1 and CDR2: SGHTA and FQGNSA. V was pared by 1 base and J by 3 bases, with 13 bases between. The CDR3 loop spans 16 amino acids. The CDR3 is CASSLGLGAIYNEQFF. The CDR3 DNA follows: TGTGCCAGCAGCTTAGGGCTAGGGGCAATCTACAATGAGCAGTTCTTC.

The chain combines TRBV18 with TRBJ2-5; no definite D call. The germline V gene encodes CDR1 KGHSH and CDR2 LQKENI. This CDR3 region has 14 residues. The V and J ends lost 3 bases and 2 bases respectively, with 10 bases between them. The CDR3 protein is CASSPPSTQETQYF. The CDR3 region has the DNA TGTGCCAGCTCACCCCCTTCCACTCAAGAGACCCAGTACTTC.

The chain combines TRBV27 with TRBJ2-2; D gene uncertain. From germline, CDR1 is MNHEY and CDR2 SMNVEV (reference sequence). The V and J ends lost 7 bases and 5 bases respectively, with 5 bases between them. The CDR3 totals 11 residues. The CDR3 protein is CASKRTGELFF. Written as DNA, the CDR3 is TGTGCCAGCAAGAGAACCGGGGAGCTGTTTTTT.

This clone was detected once. The gene calls are TRBV19 and TRBJ2-3, with 12 bases identical to TRBD1. This CDR3 region has 14 residues. CDR1 and CDR2 (germline): LNHDA, SQIVND (reference sequence). After removal of 7 bases from V and 8 bases from J, the junction contained 7 bases not matched to a gene. CDR3 sequence reads: CASTRGQGAGTQYF. The CDR3 nucleotides read TGTGCCAGTACCCGGGGACAGGGGGCTGGTACGCAGTATTTT.

The V gene is TRBV27, the J gene TRBJ2-7; 9 positions match TRBD1. CDR1 is MNHEY, CDR2 SMNVEV, per germline (reference sequence). CDR3 size: 14 residues. After removal of 3 bases from V and 3 bases from J, the junction contained 3 bases not matched to a gene. The CDR3 loop reads CASSLYRGHYEQYV. In DNA, the CDR3 is TGTGCCAGCAGTTTGTACAGGGGGCACTACGAGCAGTACGTC.

The V gene is TRBV9, the J gene TRBJ1-3; no reliable D call. CDR3 length equals 15 residues. From germline, CDR1 is SGDLS and CDR2 YYNGEE. Trimming removed 3 bases from V and 0 bases from J, with 10 bases in between. In DNA, the CDR3 is TGTGCCAGCAGCGCCGACACCATCTCTGGAAACACCATATATTTT. Translated: CASSADTISGNTIYF.

The chain couples TRBV6-1 to TRBJ1-3, with D perhaps TRBD1 (5 bases). CDR1 and CDR2 (germline): MNHNS, SASEGT. CDR3 size: 14 residues. V shed 3 bases and J shed 1 base, with 7 bases lying between them. The CDR3 spells CASSEGGSGNTIYF. Here the CDR3 DNA reads TGTGCCAGCAGTGAGGGGGGTTCTGGAAACACCATATATTTT.

J is TRBJ2-7 and V is TRBV4-1; 9 bases are a match to TRBD1. This CDR3 has 16 amino acids. V lost 4 bases to trimming and J lost 3 bases; unmatched junction nucleotides: 10. CDR1 is MGHRA and CDR2 is YSYEKL in the germline V gene. The CDR3 is CASSLMTGGEIYEQYV. In nucleotides, the CDR3 is TGCGCCAGCAGCCTTATGACAGGGGGAGAGATCTACGAGCAGTACGTC.

For the CDR3, the DNA is TGCGCCAGCAGCCAAGATCATTACAGGGGGAACGAGCAGTACTTC. It encodes CASSQDHYRGNEQYF. The chain employs TRBV4-3 and TRBJ2-7, with TRBD1 matching over 8 bases. The CDR3 is 15 amino acids. Germline V gene lookup returns CDR1 LGHNA and CDR2 YSLEER. With 0 bases clipped from V and 5 bases from J, the junction kept 6 bases outside the gene matches.

This clone occurred once. The J gene is TRBJ2-5, the V gene TRBV7-9; possibly TRBD1 for D (6 bases). V was shortened by 6 bases and J by 0 bases, with 11 bases between the two germline ends. The CDR3 totals 14 residues. Germline V gives CDR1 SEHNR, CDR2 FQNEAQ (reference sequence). Written as DNA, the CDR3 is TGTGCCAGCAGTCATCAGGGGAACCAAGAGACCCAGTACTTC. This gives the protein CASSHQGNQETQYF.

This chain connects TRBV28 to TRBJ2-7; D is uncertain. V was cut by 6 bases and J by 2 bases, with 5 bases left in between. The germline gives CDR1 MDHEN, CDR2 SYDVKM. The CDR3 spans 11 residues. CDR3 sequence: CASSHTYEQYF. The CDR3 DNA follows: TGTGCCAGCAGCCATACCTACGAGCAGTACTTC.

The V and J genes are TRBV15 and TRBJ2-2; no firm D call. Germline V CDR1 and CDR2: LNHNV, YYDKDF (reference sequence). This CDR3 contains 14 residues. Trimming removed 6 bases from V and 1 base from J, with 9 bases in between. CDR3 sequence reads: CATRAPRNTGELFF. In DNA, the CDR3 is TGTGCCACCAGGGCCCCTAGGAACACCGGGGAGCTGTTTTTT.

V gene TRBV6-4 combines with J gene TRBJ1-2, with unresolved D. The CDR3 extends over 16 amino acids. Germline V gene data show CDR1 as MRHNA and CDR2 as SNTAGT. V was pared by 2 bases and J by 8 bases, with 21 bases between. The CDR3 DNA follows: TGTGCCAGCAGTGACGCTCATTCCCAGACGAGTCGGGGCTACACCTTC. It is translated as CASSDAHSQTSRGYTF.